These 14 T cell receptor beta chains were sequenced from one sample in a study of cytomegalovirus exposure and HLA in healthy donors. Both 60 Vbeta primers and 13 Jbeta primers went into the PCR. The table came from immunoSEQ multiplex PCR; TCRdb's copy has only in-frame clones and leaves some out. The sample contains some 69,000 clones, approximately 70% of which appear only once. Sequences were obtained from PBMCs. The receptors derive from a male donor in good health and CMV-seropositive.

This clone turned up a few times. The chain is built from TRBV30 and TRBJ2-3, with TRBD2 identical over 7 bases. The CDR3 totals 13 residues. V was clipped by 4 bases and J by 4 bases; unmatched bases: 5. The V gene's germline CDR1 is GTSNPN and CDR2 SVGIG (reference sequence). As DNA, the CDR3 is TGTGCCTGGAATTCGGGAGGCCCAGATACGCAGTATTTT. This sequence encodes CAWNSGGPDTQYF. Combining the CDR3 with reference TRBV30 and TRBJ2-3 gives the whole variable domain SQTIHQWPATLVQPVGSPLSLECTVEGTSNPNLYWYRQAAGRGLQLLFYSVGIGQISSEVPQNLSASRPQDRQFILSSKKLLLSDSGFYLCAWNSGGPDTQYFGPGTRLTVL.

The genes are TRBV7-9 and TRBJ2-3, with 9 bases identical to TRBD2. The CDR3 is made up of 16 amino acids. The V segment lost 3 bases and the J segment 2 bases; nucleotides outside the gene matches: 6. Germline V lookup: CDR1 SEHNR, CDR2 FQNEAQ (reference sequence). In DNA, the CDR3 is TGTGCCAGCAGCTTTCGGGCGGGGGGGGACACAGATACGCAGTATTTT. It specifies CASSFRAGGDTDTQYF.

J is TRBJ1-6 and V is TRBV2; D may be TRBD1 (5 bases). CDR1 and CDR2 (germline): SNHLY, FYNNEI. Trimming pared 7 bases from V and 3 bases from J, leaving 10 bases between. The CDR3 contains 14 residues. CDR3 residues: CASNGGSYNSPLHF. CDR3 nucleotides: TGTGCCAGCAACGGGGGAAGCTATAATTCACCCCTCCACTTT. The entire variable domain, with the rest obtained from reference TRBV2 and TRBJ1-6, is as follows: EPEVTQTPSHQVTQMGQEVILRCVPISNHLYFYWYRQILGQKVEFLVSFYNNEISEKSEIFDDQFSVERPDGSNFTLKIRSTKLEDSAMYFCASNGGSYNSPLHFGNGTRLTVT.

The rearrangement uses TRBV19 and TRBJ1-1; D unresolved. Germline V gene sequence: CDR1 LNHDA, CDR2 SQIVND (reference sequence). The V end was cut by 6 bases, the J end by 1 base, with 12 bases between. This CDR3 is built from 14 residues. The CDR3 reads CASSDWGANTEAFF. The CDR3 DNA follows: TGTGCCAGTAGCGACTGGGGAGCGAACACTGAAGCTTTCTTT.

This chain connects TRBV5-1 to TRBJ2-2; a possible D gene is TRBD2 (6 bases). With 0 bases removed from V and 5 bases from J, the gap between germline ends came to 11 bases. The CDR3 has 15 amino acids. Germline CDR1 and CDR2: SGHRS and YFSETQ. CDR3 region: CASSLGSGVTGELFF. The DNA for the CDR3 is TGCGCCAGCAGCTTGGGTTCGGGAGTTACCGGGGAGCTGTTTTTT. The variable domain in full, completed from reference TRBV5-1 and TRBJ2-2, reads KAGVTQTPRYLIKTRGQQVTLSCSPISGHRSVSWYQQTPGQGLQFLFEYFSETQRNKGNFPGRFSGRQFSNSRSEMNVSTLELGDSALYLCASSLGSGVTGELFFGEGSRLTVL.

This chain connects TRBV7-9 to TRBJ2-7, with D possibly matching TRBD1 (5 bases). The germline V gene encodes CDR1 SEHNR and CDR2 FQNEAQ (reference sequence). With 3 bases removed from V and 2 bases from J, the gap between germline ends came to 20 bases. The CDR3 is made up of 17 amino acids. CDR3 in amino acids: CASSFAQGVRHPYEQYF. As DNA, the CDR3 is TGTGCCAGCAGCTTCGCCCAGGGTGTGCGCCACCCCTACGAGCAGTACTTC.

This clone was seen once. V is TRBV11-2 and J is TRBJ1-2, with D possibly TRBD1 on 6 matching bases. The CDR3 covers 12 residues. V shed 6 bases and J shed 6 bases, with 11 bases lying between them. Per germline, CDR1 SGHAT and CDR2 FQNNGV. In DNA, the CDR3 is TGTGCCAGCAGTTATTACAGGGATGGCTACACCTTC. Protein sequence: CASSYYRDGYTF.

The chain joins TRBV6-5 to TRBJ2-3, with TRBD2 as a possible D gene (6 bases). Germline V gives CDR1 MNHEY, CDR2 SVGAGI. The V end was cut by 2 bases, the J end by 5 bases, with 14 bases between. The CDR3 length is 15 residues. The CDR3 reads CASSYQRARGDTQYF. Here the CDR3 DNA reads TGTGCCAGCAGTTACCAGCGGGCGAGGGGAGATACGCAGTATTTT.

The J gene is TRBJ2-1, the V gene TRBV27, with 9 bases matching TRBD1. Germline-derived CDR1 and CDR2 are MNHEY and SMNVEV (reference sequence). V lost 2 bases to trimming and J lost 7 bases; unmatched junction nucleotides: 9. This CDR3 is built from 16 residues. The CDR3 spells CASSLPGTGLPNEQFF. The CDR3 region has the DNA TGTGCCAGCAGTTTACCTGGGACAGGGCTACCTAATGAGCAGTTCTTC.

The chain joins TRBV7-2 to TRBJ2-7; the match to TRBD1 covers 9 bases. V shed 5 bases and J 4 bases; nucleotides not matched to a gene: 9. The CDR3 loop spans 15 amino acids. Germline V gene lookup returns CDR1 SGHTA and CDR2 FQGNSA. The DNA for the CDR3 is TGTGCCAGCAGCGTTGATCCGGGACAGGGATACGAGCAGTACTTC. It specifies CASSVDPGQGYEQYF.

V gene TRBV27 combines with J gene TRBJ2-2; D unresolved. V lost 3 bases and J 6 bases, leaving 5 bases between the germline ends. Per the germline V gene, CDR1 is MNHEY and CDR2 is SMNVEV (reference sequence). The CDR3 contains 12 residues. For the CDR3, the DNA is TGTGCCAGCAGTTTTTCTGCCGGGGAGCTGTTTTTT. This codes for CASSFSAGELFF.

A single count supports this clone. The chain joins TRBV7-6 to TRBJ1-1; possibly TRBD1 for D (5 bases). Germline lookup yields CDR1 SGHVS and CDR2 FNYEAQ. This CDR3 contains 13 residues. The V end was cut by 2 bases, the J end by 6 bases, with 10 bases between. CDR3 bases: TGTGCCAGCAGCTTACTGGAGGGGTCTGAAGCTTTCTTT. Residues: CASSLLEGSEAFF.

The rearrangement uses TRBV19 and TRBJ2-7; 12 bases map to TRBD2. V shed 8 bases, J shed 2 bases, and the junction held 4 bases outside the gene matches. CDR1 is LNHDA, CDR2 SQIVND, per germline (reference sequence). The CDR3 runs to 14 residues. CDR3 DNA sequence: TGTGCCAGTTCCCTAGCGGGAGGGACCTACGAGCAGTACTTC. This sequence encodes CASSLAGGTYEQYF.

The chain recombines TRBV6-1 with TRBJ2-7, with D maybe TRBD1 (5 bases). The CDR3 spans 13 residues. Germline loops: CDR1 MNHNS, CDR2 SASEGT. Trimming shortened V by 6 bases and J by 0 bases, and 9 bases separated the two germline ends. The CDR3 loop is CASRPGISYEQYF. CDR3 nucleotide sequence: TGTGCCAGCAGGCCAGGGATCTCCTACGAGCAGTACTTC.